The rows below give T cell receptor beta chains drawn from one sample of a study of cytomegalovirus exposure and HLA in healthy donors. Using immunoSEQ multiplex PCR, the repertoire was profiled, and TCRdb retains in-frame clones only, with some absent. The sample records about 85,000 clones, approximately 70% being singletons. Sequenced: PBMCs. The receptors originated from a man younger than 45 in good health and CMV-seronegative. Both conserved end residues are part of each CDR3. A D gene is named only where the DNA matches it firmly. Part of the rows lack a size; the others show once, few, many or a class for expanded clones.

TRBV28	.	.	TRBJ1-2	TGTGCCAGCAGGAGGCTAGCCCTTCGGGACAAGGACTATGGCTACACCTTC	CASRRLALRDKDYGYTF
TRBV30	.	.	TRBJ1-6	TGTGCCTGGAGTGTACGGGGGGTGAAAGCCTCACCCCTCCACTTT	CAWSVRGVKASPLHF
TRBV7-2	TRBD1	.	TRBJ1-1	TGTGCCAGCAGCTTAGAAGGGGTTGGGACAGCGAAAGCTTTCTTT	CASSLEGVGTAKAFF
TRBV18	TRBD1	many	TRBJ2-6	TGTGCCAGCTCCCCTGCGGGACAGGCCAACTCTGGGGCCAACGTCCTGACTTTC	CASSPAGQANSGANVLTF
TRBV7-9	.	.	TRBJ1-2	TGTGCCAGCAGCTTAGGGCAGGGCCGGTATGGCTACACCTTC	CASSLGQGRYGYTF
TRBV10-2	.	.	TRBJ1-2	TGCGCCAGCAGTCCGGGAGATGCAGGGAGCTATGGCTACCCCTTC	CASSPGDAGSYGYPF
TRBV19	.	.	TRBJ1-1	TGTGCCAGTAGAACTCAGGCAATGAACACTGAAGCTTTCTTT	CASRTQAMNTEAFF
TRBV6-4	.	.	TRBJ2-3	TGTGCCAGCAGTGACTCAGGGGGGGCCACAGATACGCAGTATTTT	CASSDSGGATDTQYF
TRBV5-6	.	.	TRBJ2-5	TGTGCCAGCAGCCCCCGGGGGGCCCCCGAGACCCAGTACTTC	CASSPRGAPETQYF
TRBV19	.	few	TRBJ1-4	TGTGCCAGTAGTCGGGGAAGCGGTGAAAAACTGTTTTTT	CASSRGSGEKLFF
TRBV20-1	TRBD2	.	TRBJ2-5	TGCGCCGGACTAGCGGAAGAGACCCAGTACTTC	CAGLAEETQYF
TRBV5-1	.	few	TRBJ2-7	TGCGCCAGCAGCCCGTGGGGCGGAAGCTCCTACGAGCAGTACTTC	CASSPWGGSSYEQYF
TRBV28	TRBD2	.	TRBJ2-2	TGTGCCAGCAGTCTTCACTACGGGGGGACCGGGGAGCTGTTTTTT	CASSLHYGGTGELFF
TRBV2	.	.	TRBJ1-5	TGTGCCAGCAGTGGAGGGCGGCCCAATCAGCCCCAGCATTTT	CASSGGRPNQPQHF
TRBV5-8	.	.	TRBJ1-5	TGTGCCAGCAGCTTGTATACCACCGGGGAACAGCCCCAGCATTTT	CASSLYTTGEQPQHF
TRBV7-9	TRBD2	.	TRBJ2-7	TGTGCCAGCCTTGGGGAGGGGTTCTACGAGCAGTACTTC	CASLGEGFYEQYF
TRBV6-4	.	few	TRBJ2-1	TGTGCCAGCAGTGACGAAGCATATTATTCTGAGCAGTTCTTC	CASSDEAYYSEQFF
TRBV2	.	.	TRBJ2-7	TGTGCCAGCAGTGGACGTCGTCCAGGTAGCTCCTACGAGCAGTACTTC	CASSGRRPGSSYEQYF
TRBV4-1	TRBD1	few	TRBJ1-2	TGCGCCAGCAGCCCTCGGGACAGGGGGACCGGCTACACCTTC	CASSPRDRGTGYTF
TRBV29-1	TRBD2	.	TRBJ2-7	TGCAGCGTTGAAGAAGCGGGGGGGTCCTACGAGCAGTACTTC	CSVEEAGGSYEQYF